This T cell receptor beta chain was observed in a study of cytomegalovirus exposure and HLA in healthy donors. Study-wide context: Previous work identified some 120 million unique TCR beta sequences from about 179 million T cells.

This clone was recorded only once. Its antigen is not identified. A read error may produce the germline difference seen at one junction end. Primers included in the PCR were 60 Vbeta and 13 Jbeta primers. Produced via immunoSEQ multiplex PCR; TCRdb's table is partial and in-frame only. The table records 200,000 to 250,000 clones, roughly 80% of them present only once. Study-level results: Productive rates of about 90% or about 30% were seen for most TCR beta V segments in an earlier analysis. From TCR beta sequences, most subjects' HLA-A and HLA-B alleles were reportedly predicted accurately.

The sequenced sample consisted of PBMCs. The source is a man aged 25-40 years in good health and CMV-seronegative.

In DNA, the CDR3 is TGCAGCGCTTCCTTCTCTGGGGCCAGCGTCCTGACTTTC. Its protein product is CSASFSGASVLTF. The chain carries TRBV29-1 and TRBJ2-6; TRBD1 might be the D (5 bases). The CDR3 covers 13 residues. Germline loops: CDR1 SQVTM, CDR2 ANQGSEA.